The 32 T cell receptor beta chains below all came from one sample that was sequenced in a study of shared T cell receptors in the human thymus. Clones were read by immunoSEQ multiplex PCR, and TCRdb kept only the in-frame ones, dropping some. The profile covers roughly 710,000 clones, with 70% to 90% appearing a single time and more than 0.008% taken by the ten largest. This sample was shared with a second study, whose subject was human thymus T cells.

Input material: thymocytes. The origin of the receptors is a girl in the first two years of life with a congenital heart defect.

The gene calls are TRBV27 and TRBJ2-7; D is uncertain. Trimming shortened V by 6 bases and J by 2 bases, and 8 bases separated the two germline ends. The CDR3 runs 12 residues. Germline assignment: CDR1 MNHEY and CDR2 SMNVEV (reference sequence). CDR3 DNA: TGTGCCAGCAGAACAGAAACCTACGAGCAGTACTTC. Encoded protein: CASRTETYEQYF.

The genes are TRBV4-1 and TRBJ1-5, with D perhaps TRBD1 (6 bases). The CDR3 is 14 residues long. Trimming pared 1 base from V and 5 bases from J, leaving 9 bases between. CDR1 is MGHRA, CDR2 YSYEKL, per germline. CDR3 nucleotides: TGCGCCAGCAGCCAAGGTTACAGGGATCAGCCCCAGCATTTT. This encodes CASSQGYRDQPQHF.

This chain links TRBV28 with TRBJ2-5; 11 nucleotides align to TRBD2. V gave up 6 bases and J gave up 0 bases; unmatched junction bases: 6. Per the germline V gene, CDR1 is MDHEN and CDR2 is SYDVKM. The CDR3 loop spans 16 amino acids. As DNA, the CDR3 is TGTGCCAGCAGACACACTAGCGGGGGAAACCAAGAGACCCAGTACTTC. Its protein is CASRHTSGGNQETQYF.

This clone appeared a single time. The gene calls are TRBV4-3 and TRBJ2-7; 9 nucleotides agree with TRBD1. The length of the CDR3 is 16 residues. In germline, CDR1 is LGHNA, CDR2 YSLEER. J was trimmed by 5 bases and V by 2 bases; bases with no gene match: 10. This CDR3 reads CASSQLPGQGKNEQYF. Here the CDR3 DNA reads TGCGCCAGCAGCCAACTCCCAGGACAGGGGAAAAACGAGCAGTACTTC.

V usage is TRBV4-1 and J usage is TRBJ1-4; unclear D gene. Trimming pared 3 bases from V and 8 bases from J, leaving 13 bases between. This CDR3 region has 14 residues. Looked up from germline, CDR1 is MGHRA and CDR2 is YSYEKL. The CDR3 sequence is CASSQGGEEEKLFF. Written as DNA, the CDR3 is TGCGCCAGCAGCCAGGGAGGTGAGGAGGAAAAACTGTTTTTT.

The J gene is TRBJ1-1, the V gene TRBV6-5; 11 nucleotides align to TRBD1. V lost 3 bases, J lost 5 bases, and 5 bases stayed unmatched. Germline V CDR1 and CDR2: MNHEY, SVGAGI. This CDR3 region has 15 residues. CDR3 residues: CASSYGTGGGTEAFF. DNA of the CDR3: TGTGCCAGCAGTTATGGGACAGGGGGGGGGACTGAAGCTTTCTTT.

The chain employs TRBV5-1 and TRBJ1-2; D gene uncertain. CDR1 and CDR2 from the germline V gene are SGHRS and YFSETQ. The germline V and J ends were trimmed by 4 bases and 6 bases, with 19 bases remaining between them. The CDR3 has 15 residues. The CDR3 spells CASSPRVPRGDGYTF. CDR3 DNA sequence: TGCGCCAGCAGCCCGCGGGTCCCTCGAGGAGATGGCTACACCTTC.

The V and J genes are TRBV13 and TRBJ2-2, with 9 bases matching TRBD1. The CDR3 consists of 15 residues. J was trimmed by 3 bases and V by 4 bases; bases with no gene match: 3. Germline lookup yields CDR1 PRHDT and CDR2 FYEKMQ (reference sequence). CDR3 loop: CASSWGQGDTGELFF. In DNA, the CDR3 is TGTGCCAGCAGCTGGGGACAGGGAGACACCGGGGAGCTGTTTTTT.

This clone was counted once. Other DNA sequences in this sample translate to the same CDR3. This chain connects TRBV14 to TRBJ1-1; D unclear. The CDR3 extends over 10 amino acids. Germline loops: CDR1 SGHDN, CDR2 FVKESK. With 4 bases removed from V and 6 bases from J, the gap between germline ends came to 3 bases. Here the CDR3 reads CASSPSEAFF. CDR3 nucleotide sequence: TGTGCCAGCAGCCCCTCTGAAGCTTTCTTT. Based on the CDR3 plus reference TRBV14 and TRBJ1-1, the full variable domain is EAGVTQFPSHSVIEKGQTVTLRCDPISGHDNLYWYRRVMGKEIKFLLHFVKESKQDESGMPNNRFLAERTGGTYSTLKVQPAELEDSGVYFCASSPSEAFFGQGTRLTVV.

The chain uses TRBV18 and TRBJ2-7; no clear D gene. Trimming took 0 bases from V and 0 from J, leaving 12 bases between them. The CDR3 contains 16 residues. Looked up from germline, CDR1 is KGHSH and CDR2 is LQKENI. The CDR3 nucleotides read TGTGCCAGCTCACCACCCCCAGCGATAGGCTCCTACGAGCAGTACTTC. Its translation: CASSPPPAIGSYEQYF.

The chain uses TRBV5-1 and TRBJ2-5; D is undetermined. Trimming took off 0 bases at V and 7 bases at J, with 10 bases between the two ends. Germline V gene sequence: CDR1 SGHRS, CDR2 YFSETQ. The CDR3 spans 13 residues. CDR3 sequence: CASSLEGVRTQYF. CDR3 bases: TGCGCCAGCAGCTTGGAAGGAGTCCGGACCCAGTACTTC.

The chain's CDR3 is CAAWQGNTGELFF. The CDR3, as DNA: TGTGCCGCTTGGCAGGGGAACACCGGGGAGCTGTTTTTT. The J gene is TRBJ2-2, the V gene TRBV10-3, with TRBD1 as a possible D gene (5 bases). The CDR3 runs 13 residues. Germline CDR1 is ENHRY and CDR2 is SYGVKD. V gave up 11 bases and J gave up 1 base, with 11 bases separating them.

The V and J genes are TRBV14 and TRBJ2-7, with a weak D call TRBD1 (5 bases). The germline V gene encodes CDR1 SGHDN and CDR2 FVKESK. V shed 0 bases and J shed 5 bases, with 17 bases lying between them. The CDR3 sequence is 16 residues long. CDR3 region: CASSQDLPTARNEQYF. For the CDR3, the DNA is TGTGCCAGCAGCCAAGATCTCCCGACAGCAAGGAACGAGCAGTACTTC.

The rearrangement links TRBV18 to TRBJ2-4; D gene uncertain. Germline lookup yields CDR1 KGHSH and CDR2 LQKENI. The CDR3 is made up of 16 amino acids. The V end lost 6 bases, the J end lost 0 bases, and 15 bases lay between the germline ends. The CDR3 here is CASSHLGPIAKNIQYF. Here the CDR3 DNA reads TGTGCCAGCTCCCACCTGGGCCCTATAGCCAAAAACATTCAGTACTTC.

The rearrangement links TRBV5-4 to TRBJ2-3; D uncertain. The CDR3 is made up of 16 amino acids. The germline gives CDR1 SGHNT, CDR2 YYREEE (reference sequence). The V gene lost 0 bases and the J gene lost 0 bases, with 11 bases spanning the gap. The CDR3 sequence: CASSLAPHSSTDTQYF. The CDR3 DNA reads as TGTGCCAGCAGCTTGGCCCCTCACTCCAGCACAGATACGCAGTATTTT.

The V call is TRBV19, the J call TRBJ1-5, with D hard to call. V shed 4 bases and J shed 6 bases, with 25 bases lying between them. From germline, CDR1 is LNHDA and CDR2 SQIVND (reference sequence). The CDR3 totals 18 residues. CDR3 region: CASSTILDGSSPVQPQHF. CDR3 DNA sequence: TGTGCCAGTAGTACAATCTTAGACGGGAGCTCCCCTGTTCAGCCCCAGCATTTT.

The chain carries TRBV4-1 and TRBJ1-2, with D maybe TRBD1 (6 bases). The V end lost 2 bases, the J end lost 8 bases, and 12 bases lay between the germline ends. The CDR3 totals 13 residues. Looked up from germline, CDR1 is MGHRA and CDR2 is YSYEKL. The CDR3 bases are TGCGCCAGCAGCCAATCCAGGGGTTACGGCTACACCTTC. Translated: CASSQSRGYGYTF.

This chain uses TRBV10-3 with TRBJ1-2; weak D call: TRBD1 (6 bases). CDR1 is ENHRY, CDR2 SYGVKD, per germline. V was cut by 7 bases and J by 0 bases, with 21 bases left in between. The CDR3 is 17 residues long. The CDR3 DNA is TGTGCCATCAAGGGGAGTTTTGGGGACACACCTAACTATGGCTACACCTTC. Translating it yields CAIKGSFGDTPNYGYTF.

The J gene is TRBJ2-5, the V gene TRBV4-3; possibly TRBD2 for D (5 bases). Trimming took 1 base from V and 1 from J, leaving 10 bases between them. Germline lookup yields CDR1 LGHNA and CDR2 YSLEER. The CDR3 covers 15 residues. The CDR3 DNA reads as TGCGCCAGCAGCCAAGGTGACTATACCCAAGAGACCCAGTACTTC. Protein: CASSQGDYTQETQYF.

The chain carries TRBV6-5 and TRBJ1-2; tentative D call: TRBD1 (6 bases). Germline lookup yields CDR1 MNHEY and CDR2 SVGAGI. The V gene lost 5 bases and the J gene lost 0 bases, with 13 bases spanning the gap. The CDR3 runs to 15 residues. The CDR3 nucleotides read TGTGCCAGCAGTCAAACAGGGAGACCTAACTATGGCTACACCTTC. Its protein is CASSQTGRPNYGYTF.

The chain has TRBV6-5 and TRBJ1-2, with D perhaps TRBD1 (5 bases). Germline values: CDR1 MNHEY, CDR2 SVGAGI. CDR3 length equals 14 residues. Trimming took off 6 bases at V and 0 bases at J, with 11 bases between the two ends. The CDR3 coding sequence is TGTGCCAGCAGCTGGACAAGCACTAACTATGGCTACACCTTC. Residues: CASSWTSTNYGYTF.

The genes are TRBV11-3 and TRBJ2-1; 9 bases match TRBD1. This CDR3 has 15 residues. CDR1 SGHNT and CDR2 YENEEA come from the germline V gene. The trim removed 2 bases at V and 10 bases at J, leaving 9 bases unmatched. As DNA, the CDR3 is TGTGCCAGCAGCTTACTGGGACAGGGCAAAGAGGAGCAGTTCTTC. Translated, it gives CASSLLGQGKEEQFF.

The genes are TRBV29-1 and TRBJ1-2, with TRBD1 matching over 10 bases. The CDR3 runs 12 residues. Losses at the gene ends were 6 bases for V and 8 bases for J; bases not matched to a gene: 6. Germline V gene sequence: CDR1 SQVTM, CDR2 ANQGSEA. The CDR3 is CSVPDRGQGYTF. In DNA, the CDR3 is TGCAGCGTCCCTGACAGGGGGCAGGGCTACACCTTC. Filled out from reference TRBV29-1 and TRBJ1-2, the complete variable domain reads SAVISQKPSRDICQRGTSLTIQCQVDSQVTMMFWYRQQPGQSLTLIATANQGSEATYESGFVIDKFPISRPNLTFSTLTVSNMSPEDSSIYLCSVPDRGQGYTFGSGTRLTVV.

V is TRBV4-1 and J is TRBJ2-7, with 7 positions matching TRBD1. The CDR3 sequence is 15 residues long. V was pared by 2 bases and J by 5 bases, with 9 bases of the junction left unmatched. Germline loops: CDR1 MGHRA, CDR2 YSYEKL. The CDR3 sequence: CASSQSDRVAHEQYF. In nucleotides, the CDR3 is TGCGCCAGCAGCCAATCCGACAGGGTGGCCCACGAGCAGTACTTC.

The CDR3 spells CASREGRKETQYF. The CDR3 DNA is TGTGCCAGCAGGGAGGGACGGAAAGAGACCCAGTACTTC. This sequence joins TRBV6-1 and TRBJ2-5, with D possibly TRBD2 on 6 matching bases. With 6 bases removed from V and 3 bases from J, the gap between germline ends came to 11 bases. The germline CDR1 and CDR2 sequences are MNHNS and SASEGT. The CDR3 is 13 amino acids.

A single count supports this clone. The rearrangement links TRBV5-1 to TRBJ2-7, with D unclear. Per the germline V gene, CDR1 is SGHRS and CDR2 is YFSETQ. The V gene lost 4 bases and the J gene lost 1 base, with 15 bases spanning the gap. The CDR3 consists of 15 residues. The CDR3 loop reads CASSPGSHRSYEQYF. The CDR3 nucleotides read TGCGCCAGCAGCCCCGGGTCCCATCGGTCCTACGAGCAGTACTTC.

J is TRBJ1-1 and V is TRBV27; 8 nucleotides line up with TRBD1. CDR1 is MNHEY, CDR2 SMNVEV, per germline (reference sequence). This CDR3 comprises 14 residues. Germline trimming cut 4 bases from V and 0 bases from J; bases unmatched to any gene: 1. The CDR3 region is CASSSDRVNTEAFF. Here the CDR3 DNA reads TGTGCCAGCAGTTCGGACAGGGTGAACACTGAAGCTTTCTTT.

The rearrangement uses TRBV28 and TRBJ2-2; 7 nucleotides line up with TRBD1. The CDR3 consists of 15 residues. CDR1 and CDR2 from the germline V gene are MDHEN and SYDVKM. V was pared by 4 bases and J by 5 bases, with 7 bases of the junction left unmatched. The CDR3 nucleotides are TGTGCCAGCAGTTCCTACAGGGGCGCGACCGGGGAGCTGTTTTTT. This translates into CASSSYRGATGELFF.

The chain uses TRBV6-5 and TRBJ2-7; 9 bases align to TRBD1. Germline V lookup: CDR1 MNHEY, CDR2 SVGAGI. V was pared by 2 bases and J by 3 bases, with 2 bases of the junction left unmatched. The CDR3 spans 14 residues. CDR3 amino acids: CASSYGQGRYEQYF. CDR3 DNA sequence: TGTGCCAGCAGTTACGGACAGGGGCGCTACGAGCAGTACTTC.

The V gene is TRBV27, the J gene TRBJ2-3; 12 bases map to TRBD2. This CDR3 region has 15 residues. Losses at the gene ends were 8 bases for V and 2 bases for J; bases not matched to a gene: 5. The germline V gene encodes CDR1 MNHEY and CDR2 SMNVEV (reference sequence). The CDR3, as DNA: TGTGCCAGCCGACTAGCGGGGGACCCCACAGATACGCAGTATTTT. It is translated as CASRLAGDPTDTQYF.

CDR3 nucleotides: TGTGCCACGAAGGGGGGGGGATCCTACGAGCAGTACTTC. It codes for CATKGGGSYEQYF. This chain joins TRBV10-3 and TRBJ2-7; maybe TRBD2 (7 bases). This CDR3 comprises 13 residues. Germline V gene data show CDR1 as ENHRY and CDR2 as SYGVKD. The V end lost 10 bases, the J end lost 1 base, and 14 bases lay between the germline ends.

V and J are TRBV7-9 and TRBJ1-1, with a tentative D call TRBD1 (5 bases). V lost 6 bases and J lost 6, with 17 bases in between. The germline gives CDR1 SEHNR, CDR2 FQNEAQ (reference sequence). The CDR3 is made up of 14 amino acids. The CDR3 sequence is CASRQIGGEAEAFF. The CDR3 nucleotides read TGTGCCAGCAGGCAAATAGGAGGGGAAGCTGAAGCTTTCTTT.